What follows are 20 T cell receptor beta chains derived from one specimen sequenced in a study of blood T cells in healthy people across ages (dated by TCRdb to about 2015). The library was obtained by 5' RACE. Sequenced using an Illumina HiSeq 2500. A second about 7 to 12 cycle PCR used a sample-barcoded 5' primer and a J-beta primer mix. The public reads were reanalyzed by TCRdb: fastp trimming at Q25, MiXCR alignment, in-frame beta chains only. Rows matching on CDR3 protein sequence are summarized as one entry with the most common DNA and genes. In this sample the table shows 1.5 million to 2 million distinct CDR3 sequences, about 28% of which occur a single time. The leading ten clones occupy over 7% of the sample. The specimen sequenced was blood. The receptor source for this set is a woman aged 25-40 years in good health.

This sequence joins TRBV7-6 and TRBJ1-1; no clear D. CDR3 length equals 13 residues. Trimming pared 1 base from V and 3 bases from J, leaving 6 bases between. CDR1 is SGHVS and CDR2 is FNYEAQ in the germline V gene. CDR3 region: CASSLGSHTEAFF. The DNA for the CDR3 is TGTGCCAGCAGCTTAGGGTCTCACACTGAAGCTTTCTTT.

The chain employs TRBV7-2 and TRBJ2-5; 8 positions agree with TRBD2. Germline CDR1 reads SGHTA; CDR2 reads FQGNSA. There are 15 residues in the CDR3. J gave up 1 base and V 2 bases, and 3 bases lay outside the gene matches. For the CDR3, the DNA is TGTGCCAGCAGCTTAAAGCGGGAGAGCCAAGAGACCCAGTACTTC. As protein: CASSLKRESQETQYF. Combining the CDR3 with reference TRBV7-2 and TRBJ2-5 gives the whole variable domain GAGVSQSPSNKVTEKGKDVELRCDPISGHTALYWYRQSLGQGLEFLIYFQGNSAPDKSGLPSDRFSAERTGGSVSTLTIQRTQQEDSAVYLCASSLKRESQETQYFGPGTRLLVL.

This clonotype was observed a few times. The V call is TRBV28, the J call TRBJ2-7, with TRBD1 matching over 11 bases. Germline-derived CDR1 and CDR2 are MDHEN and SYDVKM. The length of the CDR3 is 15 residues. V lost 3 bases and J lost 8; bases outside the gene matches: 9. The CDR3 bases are TGTGCCAGCAGTTTTTCGGACAGGGGGCGCGGGAAGCAGTACTTC. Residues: CASSFSDRGRGKQYF.

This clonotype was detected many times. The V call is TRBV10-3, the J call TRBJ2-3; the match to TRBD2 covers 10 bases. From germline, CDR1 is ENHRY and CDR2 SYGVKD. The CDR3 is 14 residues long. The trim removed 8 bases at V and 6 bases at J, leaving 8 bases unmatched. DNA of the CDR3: TGTGCCATCGGTGGGCTAGCGGGAGTGGATACGCAGTATTTT. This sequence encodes CAIGGLAGVDTQYF.

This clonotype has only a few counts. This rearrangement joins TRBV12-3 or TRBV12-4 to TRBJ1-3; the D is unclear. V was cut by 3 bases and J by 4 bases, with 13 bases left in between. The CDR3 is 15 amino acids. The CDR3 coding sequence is TGTGCCAGCAGTTTCGGTCGGGAGATCGGAAACACCATATATTTT. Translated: CASSFGREIGNTIYF.

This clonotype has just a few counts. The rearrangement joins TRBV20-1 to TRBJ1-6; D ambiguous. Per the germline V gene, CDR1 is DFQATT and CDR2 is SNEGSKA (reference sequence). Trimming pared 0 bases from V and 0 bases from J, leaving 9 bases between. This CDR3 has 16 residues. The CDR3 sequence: CSARDRASSYNSPLHF. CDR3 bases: TGCAGTGCTAGAGATAGGGCGAGCTCCTATAATTCACCCCTCCACTTT.

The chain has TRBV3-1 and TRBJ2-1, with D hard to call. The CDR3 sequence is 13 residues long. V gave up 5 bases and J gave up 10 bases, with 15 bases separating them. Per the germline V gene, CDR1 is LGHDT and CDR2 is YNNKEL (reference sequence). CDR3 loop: CASSAQEHGEQFF. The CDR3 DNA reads TGTGCCAGCAGCGCTCAGGAGCATGGGGAGCAGTTCTTC.

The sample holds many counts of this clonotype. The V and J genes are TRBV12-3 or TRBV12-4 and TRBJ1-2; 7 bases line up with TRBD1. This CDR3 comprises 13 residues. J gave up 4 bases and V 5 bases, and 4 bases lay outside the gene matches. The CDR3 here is CASSPTGTYGYTF. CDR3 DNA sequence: TGTGCCAGCAGTCCGACAGGGACCTATGGCTACACCTTC.

CDR3 sequence: CASSPFRAGGLYEQYF. The CDR3 bases are TGTGCCAGCAGTCCCTTTAGAGCGGGGGGCCTCTACGAGCAGTACTTC. V and J are TRBV12-3 or TRBV12-4 and TRBJ2-7; 9 positions agree with TRBD2. The CDR3 spans 16 residues. V dropped 5 bases and J dropped 3; count of bases not matched to a gene: 11.

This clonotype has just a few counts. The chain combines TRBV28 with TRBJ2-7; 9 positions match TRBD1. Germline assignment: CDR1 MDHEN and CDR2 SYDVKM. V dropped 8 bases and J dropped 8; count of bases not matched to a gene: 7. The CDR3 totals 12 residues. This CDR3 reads CASVTGGMQQYF. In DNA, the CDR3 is TGTGCCAGCGTGACAGGGGGGATGCAGCAGTACTTC.

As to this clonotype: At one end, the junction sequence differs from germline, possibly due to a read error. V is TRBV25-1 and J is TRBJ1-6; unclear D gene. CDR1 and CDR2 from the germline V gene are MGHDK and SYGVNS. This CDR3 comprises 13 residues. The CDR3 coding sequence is TGTGCCAGCCGACCCTTTAATCAATCACTCCTCCACTTT. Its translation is CASRPFNQSLLHF.

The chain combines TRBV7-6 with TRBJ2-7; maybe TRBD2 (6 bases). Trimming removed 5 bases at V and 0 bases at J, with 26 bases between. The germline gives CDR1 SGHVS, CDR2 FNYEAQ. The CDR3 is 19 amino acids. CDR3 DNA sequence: TGTGCCAGCAGCCTCCGTCCGACTAGTAACCTTGGGAACTCCTACGAGCAGTACTTC. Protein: CASSLRPTSNLGNSYEQYF.

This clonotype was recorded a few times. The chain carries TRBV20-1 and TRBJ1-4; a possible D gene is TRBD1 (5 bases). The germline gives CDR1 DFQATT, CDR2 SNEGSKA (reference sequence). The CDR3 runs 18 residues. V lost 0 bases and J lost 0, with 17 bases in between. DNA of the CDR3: TGCAGTGCTAGAGATCAGGGTGTCCTTACAGCAACTAATGAAAAACTGTTTTTT. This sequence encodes CSARDQGVLTATNEKLFF.

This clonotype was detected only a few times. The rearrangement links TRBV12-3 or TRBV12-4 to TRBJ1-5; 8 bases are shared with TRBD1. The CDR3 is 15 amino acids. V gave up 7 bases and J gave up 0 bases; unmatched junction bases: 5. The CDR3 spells CASTADRASNQPQHF. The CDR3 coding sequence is TGTGCCAGCACCGCGGACAGGGCTAGCAATCAGCCCCAGCATTTT.

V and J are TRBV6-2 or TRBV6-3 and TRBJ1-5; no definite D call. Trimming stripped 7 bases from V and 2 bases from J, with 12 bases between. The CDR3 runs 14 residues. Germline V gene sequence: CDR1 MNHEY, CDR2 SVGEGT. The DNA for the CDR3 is TGTGCCAGCATCCCAGTGGTGGGCAATCAGCCCCAGCATTTT. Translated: CASIPVVGNQPQHF.

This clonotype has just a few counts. CDR3 protein: CSASERERTDTQYF. DNA of the CDR3: TGCAGTGCTAGCGAGCGGGAGCGCACAGATACGCAGTATTTT. The gene calls are TRBV20-1 and TRBJ2-3; 8 bases fit TRBD2. After removal of 3 bases from V and 1 base from J, the junction contained 3 bases not matched to a gene. The CDR3 runs 14 residues. CDR1 is DFQATT and CDR2 is SNEGSKA in the germline V gene (reference sequence).

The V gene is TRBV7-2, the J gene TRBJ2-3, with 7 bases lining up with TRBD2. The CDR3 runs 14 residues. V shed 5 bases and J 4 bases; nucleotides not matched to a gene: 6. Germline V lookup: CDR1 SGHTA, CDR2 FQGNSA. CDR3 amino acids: CASSTRTRPDTQYF. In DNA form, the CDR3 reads TGTGCCAGCAGCACCCGGACTAGACCAGATACGCAGTATTTT.

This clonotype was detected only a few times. DNA for the CDR3: TGTGCCAGCAGTTCGAATGGCTGGGAGACCCAGTACTTC. Residues: CASSSNGWETQYF. The chain joins TRBV12-3 or TRBV12-4 to TRBJ2-5; D gene ambiguous. The CDR3 covers 13 residues. V dropped 4 bases and J dropped 5 bases, with 11 bases sitting between them.

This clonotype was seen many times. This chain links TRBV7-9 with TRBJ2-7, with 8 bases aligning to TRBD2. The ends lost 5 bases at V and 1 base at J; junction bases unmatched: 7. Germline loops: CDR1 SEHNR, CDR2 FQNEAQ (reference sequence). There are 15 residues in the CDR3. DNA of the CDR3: TGTGCCAGCAGCGGCGCGACTAGCGCTTCCTACGAGCAGTACTTC. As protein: CASSGATSASYEQYF. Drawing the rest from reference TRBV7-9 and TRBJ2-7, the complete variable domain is DTGVSQNPRHKITKRGQNVTFRCDPISEHNRLYWYRQTLGQGPEFLTYFQNEAQLEKSRLLSDRFSAERPKGSFSTLEIQRTEQGDSAMYLCASSGATSASYEQYFGPGTRLTVT.

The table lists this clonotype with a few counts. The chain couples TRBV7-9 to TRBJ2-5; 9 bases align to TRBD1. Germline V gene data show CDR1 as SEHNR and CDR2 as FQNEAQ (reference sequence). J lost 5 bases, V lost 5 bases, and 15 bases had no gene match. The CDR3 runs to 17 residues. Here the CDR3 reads CASSRDREPEVRETQYF. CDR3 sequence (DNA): TGTGCCAGCAGCCGGGACAGGGAGCCCGAAGTGCGGGAGACCCAGTACTTC. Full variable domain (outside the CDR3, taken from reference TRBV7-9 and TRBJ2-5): DTGVSQNPRHKITKRGQNVTFRCDPISEHNRLYWYRQTLGQGPEFLTYFQNEAQLEKSRLLSDRFSAERPKGSFSTLEIQRTEQGDSAMYLCASSRDREPEVRETQYFGPGTRLLVL.